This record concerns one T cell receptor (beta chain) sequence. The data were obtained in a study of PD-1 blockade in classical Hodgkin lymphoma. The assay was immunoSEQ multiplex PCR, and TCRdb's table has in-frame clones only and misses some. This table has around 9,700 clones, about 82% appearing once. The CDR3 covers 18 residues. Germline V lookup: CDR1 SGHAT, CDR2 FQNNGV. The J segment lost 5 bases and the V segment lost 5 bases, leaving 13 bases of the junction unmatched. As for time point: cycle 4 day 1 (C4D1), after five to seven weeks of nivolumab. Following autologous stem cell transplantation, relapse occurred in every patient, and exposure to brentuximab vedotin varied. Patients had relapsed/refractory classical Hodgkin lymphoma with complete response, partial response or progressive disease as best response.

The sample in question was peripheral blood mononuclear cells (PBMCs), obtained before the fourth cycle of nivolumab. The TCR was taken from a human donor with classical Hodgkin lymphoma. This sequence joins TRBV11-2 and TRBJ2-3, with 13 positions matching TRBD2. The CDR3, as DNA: TGTGCCAGCAGCCCCGGGACTAGCGGGACTTTCAGAGGAGATACGCAGTATTTT. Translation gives CASSPGTSGTFRGDTQYF. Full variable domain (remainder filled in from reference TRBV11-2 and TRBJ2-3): EAGVAQSPRYKIIEKRQSVAFWCNPISGHATLYWYQQILGQGPKLLIQFQNNGVVDDSQLPKDRFSAERLKGVDSTLKIQPAKLEDSAVYLCASSPGTSGTFRGDTQYFGPGTRLTVL.